These 17 T cell receptor beta chains were all obtained from the same sample, sequenced in a study of CD8+ T cells in alopecia areata. Extraction and reverse transcription of RNA yielded cDNA as the sequencing template. Method: immunoSEQ multiplex PCR; TCRdb's copy keeps in-frame clones and lacks some. Here the sample spans tens of thousands of clones, 50% to 75% being singletons. The source was CD8+ T cells sorted from blood, collected at week 0. The receptors here all came from a human donor with alopecia areata.

This clone was counted only a few times. The chain recombines TRBV5-1 with TRBJ2-5, with D tentatively TRBD2 (5 bases). CDR1 is SGHRS and CDR2 is YFSETQ in the germline V gene. Deletions cut 4 bases from V and 2 bases from J, with 15 bases between. The CDR3 loop spans 15 amino acids. The CDR3 loop reads CASSQRPGSQETQYF. In DNA form, the CDR3 reads TGCGCCAGCAGCCAGAGACCGGGATCTCAAGAGACCCAGTACTTC.

The V gene is TRBV9, the J gene TRBJ2-2, with TRBD1 matching over 8 bases. The V and J ends lost 4 bases and 4 bases, in that order; junction bases with no gene match: 12. CDR1 is SGDLS, CDR2 YYNGEE, per germline. The length of the CDR3 is 17 residues. The CDR3: CASSLGNNRGSTGELFF. The CDR3 DNA reads TGTGCCAGCAGCCTGGGGAATAACAGGGGGAGCACCGGGGAGCTGTTTTTT.

A remark on this clone: One end of the junction varies from germline; a read error may be responsible. V and J are TRBV11-2 and TRBJ2-5; 10 bases agree with TRBD2. There are 15 residues in the CDR3. Germline loops: CDR1 SGHAT, CDR2 FQNNGV. As DNA, the CDR3 is TGTGCCAGCAGCCAAGAGCGGGGGGGTCAAGAGGCCCAGTACTTC. Residues: CASSQERGGQEAQYF. Full variable domain (rest looked up from reference TRBV11-2 and TRBJ2-5): EAGVAQSPRYKIIEKRQSVAFWCNPISGHATLYWYQQILGQGPKLLIQFQNNGVVDDSQLPKDRFSAERLKGVDSTLKIQPAKLEDSAVYLCASSQERGGQEAQYFGPGTRLLVL.

The chain couples TRBV7-2 to TRBJ2-1; TRBD2 matches 12 bases. After removal of 4 bases from V and 7 bases from J, the junction contained 5 bases not matched to a gene. The CDR3 spans 15 residues. Germline CDR1 reads SGHTA; CDR2 reads FQGNSA. CDR3 sequence: CASSSGTSGLNEQFF. As DNA, the CDR3 is TGTGCCAGCAGCTCAGGGACTAGCGGGTTAAATGAGCAGTTCTTC.

The V call is TRBV18, the J call TRBJ2-2; TRBD1 matches 7 bases. The CDR3 extends over 14 amino acids. Germline V gene sequence: CDR1 KGHSH, CDR2 LQKENI. J was trimmed by 2 bases and V by 6 bases; bases with no gene match: 3. CDR3 in DNA: TGTGCCAGCTCCGGGGACAGCAACACCGGGGAGCTGTTTTTT. Translation: CASSGDSNTGELFF.

This clone occurred once. The chain employs TRBV2 and TRBJ2-7; weak D call: TRBD1 (6 bases). CDR1 SNHLY and CDR2 FYNNEI come from the germline V gene. CDR3 length: 14 amino acids. Between the trimmed V and J ends, which lost 0 bases and 2 bases, there was a span of 8 bases. The CDR3 reads CASSEARGTYEQYF. For the CDR3, the DNA is TGTGCCAGCAGTGAAGCCAGGGGTACCTACGAGCAGTACTTC.

The chain links TRBV30 to TRBJ1-1; the D is unclear. The V end lost 1 base, the J end lost 5 bases, and 8 bases lay between the germline ends. Germline V gene sequence: CDR1 GTSNPN, CDR2 SVGIG (reference sequence). The CDR3 spans 12 residues. The CDR3 spells CAWSEGLTEAFF. CDR3 DNA sequence: TGTGCCTGGAGTGAGGGATTGACTGAAGCTTTCTTT.

This clone was recorded once. The J gene is TRBJ1-1, the V gene TRBV4-1; possible D gene TRBD1, 6 bases. The CDR3 covers 11 residues. Trimming stripped 5 bases from V and 8 bases from J, with 9 bases between. Germline CDR1 reads MGHRA; CDR2 reads YSYEKL. CDR3 in DNA: TGCGCCAGCAGCAATGACAGGGAAGCTTTCTTT. Protein sequence: CASSNDREAFF.

A few counts support this clone. The chain employs TRBV29-1 and TRBJ1-1; D may be TRBD1 (6 bases). The CDR3 loop spans 16 amino acids. Between the trimmed V and J ends, which lost 6 bases and 4 bases, there was a span of 24 bases. Germline V lookup: CDR1 SQVTM, CDR2 ANQGSEA. CDR3: CSVPESPAGVGTEAFF. The CDR3 DNA is TGCAGCGTCCCCGAATCCCCAGCAGGGGTGGGCACTGAAGCTTTCTTT.

With regard to this clone: This likely reflects a read error, since a far larger clone is one base away. The chain is built from TRBV14 and TRBJ2-7; tentative D call: TRBD1 (6 bases). From germline, CDR1 is SGHDN and CDR2 FVKESK. CDR3 length: 15 amino acids. V was shortened by 3 bases and J by 3 bases, with 15 bases between the two germline ends. CDR3 DNA sequence: TGTGCCAGCAGCCAGGGTCTAACAGGGTTCTACGAGCAGTACTTC. Translating it yields CASSQGLTGFYEQYF.

The chain uses TRBV18 and TRBJ2-6, with 11 bases lining up with TRBD1. The CDR3 length is 19 residues. Germline V lookup: CDR1 KGHSH, CDR2 LQKENI. The junction had 8 bases not matched to a gene; V was cut back by 2 bases and J by 2 bases. The CDR3 DNA reads TGTGCCAGCTCACCAGCCCCCGGGACAGGGGGACCTGGGGCCAACGTCCTGACTTTC. Encoded protein: CASSPAPGTGGPGANVLTF.

The CDR3 is CSVEWEAHIQYF. In DNA, the CDR3 is TGCAGCGTTGAATGGGAGGCGCACATTCAGTACTTC. The V call is TRBV29-1, the J call TRBJ2-4; a possible D gene is TRBD2 (6 bases). V was clipped by 2 bases and J by 8 bases, with 10 bases between them. The germline gives CDR1 SQVTM, CDR2 ANQGSEA. There are 12 residues in the CDR3.

The chain joins TRBV7-2 to TRBJ1-1; D possibly corresponds to TRBD1 (5 bases). Per germline, CDR1 SGHTA and CDR2 FQGNSA. V shed 2 bases and J shed 7 bases, with 17 bases lying between them. This CDR3 spans 15 amino acids. In DNA form, the CDR3 reads TGTGCCAGCAGCTTAAATCGGGGGTCCCCCCTTGAAGCTTTCTTT. This codes for CASSLNRGSPLEAFF.

V gene TRBV18 combines with J gene TRBJ2-1, with D possibly being TRBD2 (7 bases). This CDR3 region has 15 residues. V was cut by 6 bases and J by 4 bases, with 16 bases left in between. CDR1 is KGHSH, CDR2 LQKENI, per germline. For the CDR3, the DNA is TGTGCCAGCTCTGGAGGGGGGGCGAGATACAATGAGCAGTTCTTC. It specifies CASSGGGARYNEQFF.

In regard to this clone: The sample carries other DNA sequences with the same CDR3. The V and J genes are TRBV7-9 and TRBJ2-2, with D uncertain. This CDR3 is built from 13 residues. V was shortened by 5 bases and J by 0 bases, with 4 bases between the two germline ends. Germline values: CDR1 SEHNR, CDR2 FQNEAQ (reference sequence). This CDR3 reads CASSATNTGELFF. In DNA, the CDR3 is TGTGCCAGCAGCGCAACGAACACCGGGGAGCTGTTTTTT.

The gene calls are TRBV13 and TRBJ2-5; TRBD1 matches at 10 bases. The CDR3 loop spans 14 amino acids. Germline CDR1 reads PRHDT; CDR2 reads FYEKMQ (reference sequence). V trimming: 5 bases; J trimming: 3 bases; junction bases outside the gene matches: 3. The CDR3 DNA follows: TGTGCCAGCAGCCCCGGACAGGGGGAAGAGACCCAGTACTTC. Amino acids: CASSPGQGEETQYF.

This clone occurred a few times. The chain has TRBV27 and TRBJ2-6; perhaps TRBD1 as D (5 bases). V was trimmed by 6 bases and J by 2 bases, leaving 11 bases between them. Germline-derived CDR1 and CDR2 are MNHEY and SMNVEV (reference sequence). This CDR3 comprises 15 residues. CDR3 in amino acids: CASRNAGPGANVLTF. The DNA for the CDR3 is TGTGCCAGCAGGAACGCAGGGCCTGGGGCCAACGTCCTGACTTTC.